The 24 T cell receptor beta chains presented below share a single source sample, sequenced in a study of Graves' ophthalmopathy and Graves' hyperthyroidism. Investigators amplified TCR beta CDR3 regions from RNA transcripts. Second-round multiplex PCR came after a first-round RT-PCR that employed HTBI primers. TCRdb re-called the multiplex PCR reads with MiXCR, one entry per CDR3 protein. The sample holds about 480,000 distinct CDR3 sequences, approximately 15% seen once. The sequenced sample consisted of blood. The receptor source for this set is a woman in her twenties or thirties with Graves' ophthalmopathy.

Ten or more counts support this clonotype. The rearrangement links TRBV28 to TRBJ2-7; either TRBD1 or TRBD2 may supply D (5 bases each). Germline V CDR1 and CDR2: MDHEN, SYDVKM. The CDR3 contains 13 residues. V lost 7 bases and J 7 bases, leaving 17 bases between the germline ends. The CDR3 DNA reads as TGTGCCAGCACCCCCCAGGGAGTAAGTGAGCAGTACTTC. Residues: CASTPQGVSEQYF.

In this sample, this clonotype turned up once. CDR3 DNA sequence: TGTGCCAGCAGCTTTCAGGGCGGGCTCTCCGTGGCCGAGCAGTACTTC. This codes for CASSFQGGLSVAEQYF. The rearrangement links TRBV11-2 to TRBJ2-7; possibly TRBD1 or TRBD2 for D (5 bases each). CDR1 is SGHAT and CDR2 is FQNNGV in the germline V gene. This CDR3 has 16 residues. Trimming removed 3 bases at V and 6 bases at J, with 21 bases between.

This clonotype has more than one count but fewer than ten. This chain links TRBV4-2 with TRBJ2-3; D not resolved. The CDR3 sequence is 12 residues long. Germline loops: CDR1 LGHNA, CDR2 YNFKEQ. V was trimmed by 1 base and J by 4 bases, leaving 3 bases between them. CDR3 sequence reads: CASSQVSDTQYF. CDR3 DNA: TGTGCCAGCAGCCAAGTATCAGATACGCAGTATTTT.

V usage is TRBV6-1 and J usage is TRBJ2-7; D not resolved. Germline CDR1 reads MNHNS; CDR2 reads SASEGT. The CDR3 length is 14 residues. V was cut by 5 bases and J by 0 bases, with 11 bases left in between. CDR3: CASSKTHSSYEQYF. In DNA, the CDR3 is TGTGCCAGCAGTAAGACACACAGCTCCTACGAGCAGTACTTC.

This clonotype was picked up many times. CDR3 nucleotides: TGTGCCAGCAGACAAATCCGGGACTGGGCCTACGAGCAGTACTTC. Amino acids: CASRQIRDWAYEQYF. The chain combines TRBV6-1 with TRBJ2-7; tentatively, D is TRBD2 (6 bases). The CDR3 totals 15 residues. V lost 6 bases to trimming and J lost 2 bases, with 17 bases between them. The germline V gene has CDR1 MNHNS and CDR2 SASEGT.

The table lists this clonotype with many counts. V and J are TRBV6-5 and TRBJ1-2; 7 positions match TRBD1. Unmatched junction bases numbered 10, after V lost 2 bases and J lost 7 bases. There are 15 residues in the CDR3. Germline V gene data show CDR1 as MNHEY and CDR2 as SVGAGI. In DNA form, the CDR3 reads TGTGCCAGCAGTTACGCCCCCGACAGGGCGACTGGCTACACCTTC. This codes for CASSYAPDRATGYTF.

This clonotype was seen repeatedly, ten times or more. The genes are TRBV7-2 and TRBJ2-5; 10 bases line up with TRBD2. The CDR3 loop spans 16 amino acids. Germline V gene data show CDR1 as SGHTA and CDR2 as FQGNSA. Trimming removed 5 bases from V and 6 bases from J; junction bases left unmatched: 12. The DNA for the CDR3 is TGTGCCAGCAGCCCAGAAGTACTAGCGGGAAGGAAGACCCAGTACTTC. Amino acid sequence: CASSPEVLAGRKTQYF.

This chain connects TRBV5-1 to TRBJ2-2, with 10 bases fitting TRBD1. V was pared by 1 base and J by 4 bases, with 13 bases of the junction left unmatched. This CDR3 has 19 amino acids. The V gene's germline CDR1 is SGHRS and CDR2 YFSETQ. CDR3 nucleotides: TGCGCCAGCAGCTTGAAGGTTACCGGGACAGGGGCAAGCACCGGGGAGCTGTTTTTT. This translates into CASSLKVTGTGASTGELFF.

This clonotype was picked up many times. The chain carries TRBV28 and TRBJ2-5; 12 nucleotides line up with TRBD2. The V gene end was trimmed by 3 bases and the J gene end by 5 bases; junction bases not matched to a gene: 13. The V gene's germline CDR1 is MDHEN and CDR2 SYDVKM. The CDR3 contains 18 residues. CDR3 residues: CASSFYSQSGTSGETQYF. DNA for the CDR3: TGTGCCAGCAGTTTCTACAGCCAATCTGGGACTAGCGGGGAGACCCAGTACTTC.

A remark on this clonotype: A much larger clone lies a single base off, so this may be a read error. This chain links TRBV27 with TRBJ2-5, with D possibly matching TRBD1 (6 bases). The CDR3 contains 15 residues. Germline V gives CDR1 MNHEY, CDR2 SMNVEV (reference sequence). The CDR3 loop reads CASSLSAGDQETQDF. The DNA for the CDR3 is TGTGCCAGCAGTTTATCGGCAGGGGACCAAGAGACCCAGGACTTC.

This clonotype has at least ten counts. V and J are TRBV28 and TRBJ1-2; D is ambiguous. The CDR3 has 14 amino acids. Germline CDR1 reads MDHEN; CDR2 reads SYDVKM. With 11 bases removed from V and 4 bases from J, the gap between germline ends came to 20 bases. This chain's CDR3 is CAAALGQKGYGYTF. The CDR3 nucleotides are TGTGCCGCAGCCTTGGGTCAAAAGGGCTATGGCTACACCTTC.

The J gene is TRBJ1-5, the V gene TRBV10-2, with D maybe TRBD1 (5 bases). The V end was cut by 7 bases, the J end by 4 bases, with 11 bases between. Germline assignment: CDR1 WSHSY and CDR2 SAAADI. The CDR3 spans 13 residues. CDR3 region: CASTGGENQPQHF. CDR3 bases: TGCGCCAGCACCGGAGGGGAGAATCAGCCCCAGCATTTT.

V and J are TRBV30 and TRBJ2-7; TRBD1 aligns across 8 bases. Germline-derived CDR1 and CDR2 are GTSNPN and SVGIG (reference sequence). The V gene end was trimmed by 4 bases and the J gene end by 7 bases; junction bases not matched to a gene: 12. The CDR3 is 14 residues long. In nucleotides, the CDR3 is TGTGCCTGGACCATGGGGACAGGCGACCGGGAGCAGTACTTC. Amino acid sequence: CAWTMGTGDREQYF.

The genes are TRBV7-8 and TRBJ1-1; D gene ambiguous. The V gene lost 7 bases and the J gene lost 10 bases, with 16 bases spanning the gap. The germline gives CDR1 SGHVS, CDR2 FQNEAQ. There are 12 residues in the CDR3. CDR3 sequence (DNA): TGTGCCAGCATCCCAAACTCAGGAGGAGCTTTCTTT. Its protein product is CASIPNSGGAFF.

Many counts were recorded for this clonotype. The chain recombines TRBV2 with TRBJ1-1, with D perhaps matching TRBD1 (6 bases). Germline lookup yields CDR1 SNHLY and CDR2 FYNNEI. The CDR3 is 10 amino acids. With 3 bases removed from V and 12 bases from J, the gap between germline ends came to 8 bases. The CDR3 sequence: CASSDRGTFF. CDR3 coding DNA: TGTGCCAGCAGTGACAGGGGAACTTTCTTT.

V is TRBV5-1 and J is TRBJ2-5, with D uncertain. V lost 1 base and J lost 1, with 8 bases in between. The CDR3 is 14 residues long. Germline loops: CDR1 SGHRS, CDR2 YFSETQ. The CDR3 spells CASSLPLIQETQYF. In DNA, the CDR3 is TGCGCCAGCAGCTTGCCCTTAATCCAAGAGACCCAGTACTTC.

This clonotype has a count of ten or more. The rearrangement links TRBV28 to TRBJ2-7; either TRBD1 or TRBD2 may supply D (6 bases each). Looked up from germline, CDR1 is MDHEN and CDR2 is SYDVKM. The CDR3 has 15 amino acids. The V and J ends lost 6 bases and 2 bases respectively, with 17 bases between them. The CDR3 spells CASSEPGAYPYEQYF. For the CDR3, the DNA is TGTGCCAGCAGCGAACCGGGGGCCTACCCCTACGAGCAGTACTTC.

The chain has TRBV6-2 or TRBV6-3 and TRBJ2-5; no clear D. V was clipped by 2 bases and J by 2 bases, with 9 bases between them. The germline gives CDR1 MNHEY, CDR2 SVGEGT. The CDR3 sequence is 14 residues long. In DNA form, the CDR3 reads TGTGCCAGCAGTTACCCTACAGTACAAGAGACCCAGTACTTC. Its protein product is CASSYPTVQETQYF.

This clonotype was seen many times. In nucleotides, the CDR3 is TGTGCCAGCAGTCGGCTAGCGGGAGAAGGAGAGACCCAGTACTTC. It codes for CASSRLAGEGETQYF. This chain connects TRBV6-4 to TRBJ2-5; 10 bases line up with TRBD2. Trimming at V came to 5 bases and at J to 4 bases, leaving 7 bases not matched to a gene. Germline CDR1 and CDR2: MRHNA and SNTAGT. The length of the CDR3 is 15 residues.

In this sample, this clonotype turned up many times. This chain joins TRBV12-3 or TRBV12-4 and TRBJ2-2; 8 bases match TRBD2. The CDR3 totals 15 residues. The J segment lost 3 bases and the V segment lost 5 bases, leaving 5 bases of the junction unmatched. CDR3 DNA sequence: TGTGCCAGCAGTGCGGGACTAGTCGACACCGGGGAGCTGTTTTTT. This gives the protein CASSAGLVDTGELFF.

The chain has TRBV19 and TRBJ2-2; D is perhaps TRBD1 or TRBD2 (5 bases each). Trimming left V 7 bases short and J 4 bases short, with 19 bases between. The CDR3 has 16 residues. From germline, CDR1 is LNHDA and CDR2 SQIVND (reference sequence). The DNA for the CDR3 is TGTGCCAGTACCGATCCGGGACGTATACTCACCGGGGAGCTGTTTTTT. Translated: CASTDPGRILTGELFF.

This clonotype was seen at least ten times. The chain couples TRBV12-3 or TRBV12-4 to TRBJ2-7; D possibly corresponds to TRBD1 (5 bases). The CDR3 sequence is 14 residues long. The V end lost 6 bases, the J end lost 0 bases, and 12 bases lay between the germline ends. Here the CDR3 reads CASRRGSSSYEQYF. CDR3 bases: TGTGCCAGCAGAAGGGGCTCTTCCTCCTACGAGCAGTACTTC.

In its sample, this clonotype was seen many times. This chain connects TRBV20-1 to TRBJ1-2, with D possibly TRBD1 on 6 matching bases. The V end was cut by 0 bases, the J end by 3 bases, with 11 bases between. CDR1 and CDR2 from the germline V gene are DFQATT and SNEGSKA (reference sequence). The CDR3 totals 14 residues. This CDR3 is CSARERGGDYGYTF. CDR3 nucleotides: TGCAGTGCTAGAGAAAGGGGGGGGGACTATGGCTACACCTTC.

This clonotype was found many times. The chain has TRBV2 and TRBJ1-2; D possibly corresponds to TRBD1 (5 bases). Germline CDR1 is SNHLY and CDR2 is FYNNEI. CDR3 length: 11 amino acids. Trimming removed 8 bases at V and 2 bases at J, with 6 bases between. CDR3 amino acids: CASGGNYGYTF. The DNA for the CDR3 is TGTGCCAGCGGGGGAAACTATGGCTACACCTTC.